This is a list of T cell receptor beta chains from one sample in a study of cytomegalovirus exposure and HLA in healthy donors. TCRdb's copy holds only in-frame clones and misses some; the assay was immunoSEQ multiplex PCR. This sample yields nearly 110,000 clones, of which roughly two thirds are seen a single time; roughly 2.8% belongs to the top ten. The sample taken for sequencing was PBMCs. The receptors shown here come from a female donor in good health and CMV-seronegative. CDR3s include the opening cysteine and the closing phenylalanine or tryptophan. Each record gives: V gene, clone size, J gene, D gene, CDR3 protein, CDR3 DNA. The D gene is left open where the match is weak. The size of a clone is reported for some rows only, either as once, few or many, or as a class for expanded clones.

V: TRBV9; size: once; J: TRBJ1-4; D: TRBD1; CDR3: CASSVGYRGDEKLFF; DNA: TGTGCCAGCAGCGTAGGTTACAGGGGGGATGAAAAACTGTTTTTT
V: TRBV5-1; size: .; J: TRBJ2-3; D: .; CDR3: CASRKLPSTDTQYF; DNA: TGCGCCAGCAGGAAGCTCCCTAGCACAGATACGCAGTATTTT
V: TRBV27; size: .; J: TRBJ1-5; D: TRBD1; CDR3: CASSLRIWTGGSNQPQHF; DNA: TGTGCCAGCAGTTTAAGGATCTGGACAGGGGGTAGCAATCAGCCCCAGCATTTT
V: TRBV5-5; size: .; J: TRBJ2-3; D: .; CDR3: CASSFGTEGDTQYF; DNA: TGTGCCAGCAGCTTTGGGACGGAGGGAGATACGCAGTATTTT
V: TRBV7-9; size: .; J: TRBJ2-6; D: .; CDR3: CASSRLLSEANVLTF; DNA: TGTGCCAGCAGTCGACTTCTATCTGAGGCCAACGTCCTGACTTTC
V: TRBV5-5; size: few; J: TRBJ2-7; D: TRBD1; CDR3: CASSFLTGGTYEQYF; DNA: TGTGCCAGCAGCTTTCTGACAGGGGGGACCTACGAGCAGTACTTC
V: TRBV5-1; size: .; J: TRBJ2-1; D: .; CDR3: CASSPEGVTRYNEQFF; DNA: TGCGCCAGCAGCCCAGAAGGGGTAACCCGCTACAATGAGCAGTTCTTC
V: TRBV7-8; size: .; J: TRBJ2-1; D: .; CDR3: CASSLQIGNEQFF; DNA: TGTGCCAGCAGCTTACAGATTGGCAATGAGCAGTTCTTC
V: TRBV5-1; size: .; J: TRBJ2-1; D: .; CDR3: CASSLGTSNEQFF; DNA: TGCGCCAGCAGCTTGGGCACTAGCAATGAGCAGTTCTTC
V: TRBV19; size: once; J: TRBJ1-5; D: TRBD1; CDR3: CASSTDRGRDQPQHF; DNA: TGTGCCAGTAGTACTGACAGGGGGCGCGATCAGCCCCAGCATTTT
V: TRBV11-2; size: once; J: TRBJ2-1; D: TRBD1; CDR3: CASSLSRTGFRSYNEQFF; DNA: TGTGCCAGCAGCTTATCCCGGACAGGGTTCCGCTCCTACAATGAGCAGTTCTTC
V: TRBV28; size: .; J: TRBJ2-3; D: TRBD1; CDR3: CASSLGGGQGRDTQYF; DNA: TGTGCCAGCAGTTTGGGGGGGGGACAGGGGAGGGATACGCAGTATTTT
V: TRBV2; size: .; J: TRBJ2-7; D: TRBD1; CDR3: CASSERQGAYEQYF; DNA: TGTGCCAGCAGTGAACGACAGGGGGCCTACGAGCAGTACTTC
V: TRBV9; size: once; J: TRBJ2-7; D: TRBD2; CDR3: CASSGQGGLAGDEQYF; DNA: TGTGCCAGCAGCGGACAGGGTGGACTAGCGGGAGACGAGCAGTACTTC
V: TRBV13; size: .; J: TRBJ2-3; D: TRBD2; CDR3: CASSYMTSGSTDTQYF; DNA: TGTGCCAGCAGCTATATGACTAGCGGGAGTACAGATACGCAGTATTTT
V: TRBV30; size: .; J: TRBJ2-2; D: TRBD2; CDR3: CAFPQLAGAGELFF; DNA: TGTGCCTTCCCCCAACTAGCGGGCGCCGGGGAGCTGTTTTTT
V: TRBV19; size: .; J: TRBJ2-3; D: .; CDR3: CASSIDYLSTDTQYF; DNA: TGTGCCAGTAGTATAGATTACTTAAGCACAGATACGCAGTATTTT
V: TRBV9; size: .; J: TRBJ1-2; D: .; CDR3: CASSVGGPEGYTF; DNA: TGTGCCAGCAGCGTAGGCGGCCCTGAGGGCTACACCTTC
V: TRBV14; size: .; J: TRBJ2-3; D: TRBD2; CDR3: CASSHGTGGAQYF; DNA: TGTGCCAGCAGCCATGGGACGGGGGGGGCGCAGTATTTT
V: TRBV15; size: .; J: TRBJ2-1; D: .; CDR3: CATSRDLRGGNEQFF; DNA: TGTGCCACCAGCAGAGATTTGAGGGGGGGCAATGAGCAGTTCTTC
V: TRBV15; size: .; J: TRBJ2-1; D: .; CDR3: CATDSGYNEQFF; DNA: TGTGCCACGGACAGCGGATACAATGAGCAGTTCTTC
V: TRBV2; size: .; J: TRBJ2-6; D: .; CDR3: CARAGANVLTF; DNA: TGTGCCCGGGCTGGGGCCAACGTCCTGACTTTC
V: TRBV9; size: .; J: TRBJ1-5; D: TRBD1; CDR3: CASSLGSGGSQPQHF; DNA: TGTGCCAGCAGCCTTGGGTCAGGGGGCAGTCAGCCCCAGCATTTT
V: TRBV19; size: .; J: TRBJ2-2; D: .; CDR3: CASRGAFSPPLFTGELFF; DNA: TGTGCCTCCAGGGGGGCGTTCAGTCCCCCTCTTTTTACCGGGGAGCTGTTTTTT
V: TRBV11-2; size: few; J: TRBJ2-2; D: .; CDR3: CASRSWGSGNTGELFF; DNA: TGTGCCAGCAGGTCCTGGGGTAGCGGGAACACCGGGGAGCTGTTTTTT
V: TRBV10-3; size: .; J: TRBJ1-1; D: TRBD1; CDR3: CAMDSTGEGTEAFF; DNA: TGTGCCATGGACTCGACAGGGGAGGGGACTGAAGCTTTCTTT
V: TRBV5-4; size: .; J: TRBJ1-1; D: .; CDR3: CASSLAVNPREAFF; DNA: TGTGCCAGCAGCTTAGCCGTTAATCCCAGGGAAGCTTTCTTT
V: TRBV28; size: .; J: TRBJ2-7; D: TRBD2; CDR3: CASSSPGLVVYEQYF; DNA: TGTGCCAGCAGTTCCCCGGGACTAGTAGTTTACGAGCAGTACTTC
V: TRBV7-8; size: .; J: TRBJ2-3; D: TRBD1; CDR3: CASSRTGLTDTQYF; DNA: TGTGCCAGCAGCCGGACAGGCCTAACAGATACGCAGTATTTT
V: TRBV25-1; size: .; J: TRBJ1-2; D: .; CDR3: CASSSRRGSDYGYTF; DNA: TGTGCCAGCAGCTCTCGGCGGGGAAGTGACTATGGCTACACCTTC
V: TRBV6-4; size: .; J: TRBJ2-7; D: TRBD2; CDR3: CASSDHPTDSRPLAGGYEQYF; DNA: TGTGCCAGCAGTGACCATCCCACGGACTCTCGTCCTTTAGCGGGAGGGTACGAGCAGTACTTC
V: TRBV11-3; size: .; J: TRBJ2-7; D: TRBD2; CDR3: CASSLGSGSSYEQYF; DNA: TGTGCCAGCAGCTTAGGAAGCGGGAGCTCCTACGAGCAGTACTTC
V: TRBV5-4; size: few; J: TRBJ2-1; D: TRBD1; CDR3: CASSLIVSGGRDEQFF; DNA: TGTGCCAGCAGCTTGATAGTGTCAGGGGGTCGGGATGAGCAGTTCTTC
V: TRBV6-1; size: .; J: TRBJ2-7; D: .; CDR3: CASSEAVGPIPYEQYF; DNA: TGTGCCAGCAGTGAGGCTGTGGGGCCTATTCCCTACGAGCAGTACTTC
V: TRBV27; size: .; J: TRBJ1-2; D: TRBD1; CDR3: CASSASTGLNGYTF; DNA: TGTGCCAGCAGTGCCTCGACAGGGTTGAATGGCTACACCTTC
V: TRBV7-6; size: once; J: TRBJ2-6; D: .; CDR3: CASSQSPYSGANVLTF; DNA: TGTGCCAGCAGCCAAAGCCCTTACTCTGGGGCCAACGTCCTGACTTTC
V: TRBV4-2; size: .; J: TRBJ2-4; D: TRBD2; CDR3: CASSQDGTSGIGAKNIQYF; DNA: TGTGCCAGCAGCCAAGATGGGACTAGCGGGATTGGAGCCAAAAACATTCAGTACTTC
V: TRBV11-3; size: .; J: TRBJ2-5; D: TRBD1; CDR3: CASSLGQGLRETQYF; DNA: TGTGCCAGCAGCTTAGGACAGGGCCTCCGAGAGACCCAGTACTTC
V: TRBV25-1; size: .; J: TRBJ1-4; D: TRBD1; CDR3: CASSDGTATNEKLFF; DNA: TGTGCCAGCAGCGATGGGACAGCTACTAATGAAAAACTGTTTTTT
V: TRBV30; size: .; J: TRBJ2-1; D: TRBD1; CDR3: CAWKGQGGREQFF; DNA: TGTGCCTGGAAAGGACAGGGGGGAAGGGAGCAGTTCTTC
V: TRBV19; size: .; J: TRBJ2-5; D: TRBD2; CDR3: CASSLLLGSTLTSGAKETQYF; DNA: TGTGCCAGTAGTCTGCTACTAGGGTCTACTTTGACTAGCGGAGCCAAAGAGACCCAGTACTTC
V: TRBV11-2; size: .; J: TRBJ2-7; D: .; CDR3: CASSDPGIPYEQYF; DNA: TGTGCCAGCAGCGACCCGGGGATCCCGTACGAGCAGTACTTC
V: TRBV28; size: .; J: TRBJ1-1; D: .; CDR3: CASSVWGTQRRGTEAFF; DNA: TGTGCCAGCAGTGTTTGGGGGACCCAGCGAAGGGGGACTGAAGCTTTCTTT
V: TRBV4-3; size: .; J: TRBJ2-3; D: TRBD2; CDR3: CASSALAGEGDTQYF; DNA: TGCGCCAGCAGCGCCCTAGCGGGAGAGGGCGATACGCAGTATTTT
V: TRBV11-2; size: few; J: TRBJ2-1; D: TRBD2; CDR3: CASSSYSGSNNEQFF; DNA: TGTGCCAGCAGCTCCTATAGCGGGAGTAACAATGAGCAGTTCTTC
V: TRBV2; size: .; J: TRBJ2-7; D: TRBD1; CDR3: CASSDDRASYEQYF; DNA: TGTGCCAGCAGTGACGACAGGGCATCCTACGAGCAGTACTTC
V: TRBV11-3; size: .; J: TRBJ2-2; D: .; CDR3: CASSLEYGELFF; DNA: TGTGCCAGCAGCTTAGAGTACGGGGAGCTGTTTTTT
V: TRBV5-5; size: .; J: TRBJ1-1; D: TRBD1; CDR3: CASSKPGQENTEAFF; DNA: TGTGCCAGCAGCAAGCCGGGACAGGAGAACACTGAAGCTTTCTTT